The rows below give T cell receptor beta chains drawn from one sample of a study of CD8 T cells in ankylosing spondylitis. TCRdb processed the 5' RACE reads anew with MiXCR; each CDR3 protein has one entry. The table shows hundreds of thousands of distinct CDR3 sequences, with approximately 30% occurring only once. Material for sequencing was blood, either unsorted or a sorted T cell fraction (not recorded which). The receptors derive from a male donor with ankylosing spondylitis or in good health (not recorded which). CDR3s include the opening cysteine and the closing phenylalanine or tryptophan. Fields, in order: V gene, D gene, J gene, clone size, CDR3 DNA, CDR3 protein. The D gene is left open where the match is weak. Not every row has a clone size; where given, it reads once, few, many or a size class.

V: TRBV7-7; D: .; J: TRBJ2-5; size: .; DNA: TGTGCTAGCAGCTTAGGTCTTGGAGGGTCGGAGACCCAGTACTTC; CDR3: CASSLGLGGSETQYF
V: TRBV7-6; D: TRBD1; J: TRBJ1-5; size: .; DNA: TGTGCCAGCAGCTTAGCTCCCAGGGGGACAAAGGATCAGCCCCAGCATTTT; CDR3: CASSLAPRGTKDQPQHF
V: TRBV4-1; D: TRBD1; J: TRBJ2-5; size: .; DNA: TGCGCCAGCAGCCAAGAAAGGGGGACAGTCCAAGAGACCCAGTACTTC; CDR3: CASSQERGTVQETQYF
V: TRBV24-1; D: TRBD1; J: TRBJ2-5; size: .; DNA: TGTGCCACCAGTGACCGGGACAGGGGGACTCAAGAGACCCAGTACTTC; CDR3: CATSDRDRGTQETQYF
V: TRBV9; D: .; J: TRBJ2-1; size: .; DNA: TGTGCCAGCAGCGGCCTCCACTTC; CDR3: CASSGLHF
V: TRBV11-2; D: TRBD2; J: TRBJ2-3; size: .; DNA: TGTGCCAGCAGCCCAATGACTAGCGGGGGATCCAGGTTAGATACGCAGTATTTT; CDR3: CASSPMTSGGSRLDTQYF
V: TRBV29-1; D: .; J: TRBJ1-1; size: few; DNA: TGCAGCGTCCGCAAGGACCAACTTGAAGCTTTCTTT; CDR3: CSVRKDQLEAFF
V: TRBV3-1; D: TRBD2; J: TRBJ2-3; size: .; DNA: TGTGCCACCAGCCAACAACTAGCGGGAGGCACAGATACGCAGTATTTT; CDR3: CATSQQLAGGTDTQYF
V: TRBV12-3/TRBV12-4; D: TRBD1; J: TRBJ2-7; size: many; DNA: TGTGCCAGCAGTTTGGGGACAGGGGGCTGGGAGCAGTACTTC; CDR3: CASSLGTGGWEQYF
V: TRBV5-5; D: .; J: TRBJ2-2; size: .; DNA: TGTGCCAGCAGCTTGTCGCCGGCGAACACCGGGGAGCTGTTTTTT; CDR3: CASSLSPANTGELFF
V: TRBV12-3/TRBV12-4; D: TRBD1; J: TRBJ2-1; size: few; DNA: TGTGCCAGCAGTCACGGGACAGGGGCCTACAATGAGCAGTTCTTC; CDR3: CASSHGTGAYNEQFF
V: TRBV29-1; D: .; J: TRBJ2-7; size: few; DNA: TGCAGCGTTGCTGACGGTTACGAGCAGTACTTC; CDR3: CSVADGYEQYF
V: TRBV6-6; D: .; J: TRBJ1-1; size: few; DNA: TGTGCCAGCAGTTACTCGGTTCACACTGAAGCTTTCTTT; CDR3: CASSYSVHTEAFF
V: TRBV20-1; D: TRBD2; J: TRBJ2-1; size: few; DNA: TGCAGTGCTAGAGATCCTAGCGGGGCGCGGGGCAATGAGCAGTTCTTC; CDR3: CSARDPSGARGNEQFF
V: TRBV5-1; D: .; J: TRBJ2-3; size: .; DNA: TGCGCCAGGTACCGGGTTTTCTACACAGATACGCAGTATTTT; CDR3: CARYRVFYTDTQYF
V: TRBV6-4; D: .; J: TRBJ1-4; size: few; DNA: TGTGCCAGCATTGGTCGGTGGTGGTTGAACTGTTTTTTT; CDR3: CASIGRWWLNCFF
V: TRBV11-2; D: .; J: TRBJ2-5; size: .; DNA: TGTGCCAGCAGCTTAGAGGTGGGGGCCGAGGAGACCCAGTACTTC; CDR3: CASSLEVGAEETQYF
V: TRBV10-3; D: TRBD1; J: TRBJ2-7; size: few; DNA: TGTGCCATCAGTTGGGACAGGGGCTACGAGCAGTACTTC; CDR3: CAISWDRGYEQYF
V: TRBV20-1; D: TRBD2; J: TRBJ2-1; size: .; DNA: TGCAGTGCTAGTCCCTTGCGGGGGTATGAGCAGTTCTTC; CDR3: CSASPLRGYEQFF
V: TRBV6-6; D: .; J: TRBJ1-1; size: .; DNA: TGTGCCACCTCTGACAGTTACACTGAAGCTTTCTTT; CDR3: CATSDSYTEAFF
V: TRBV7-9; D: .; J: TRBJ2-7; size: .; DNA: TGTGCCAGCAGCTTTAGGGAAAGCTCCTACGAGCAGTACTTC; CDR3: CASSFRESSYEQYF
V: TRBV20-1; D: .; J: TRBJ2-5; size: .; DNA: TGCAGTGCTAGTTGGCTGGCAGCACGAGAGACCCAGTACTTC; CDR3: CSASWLAARETQYF
V: TRBV12-3/TRBV12-4; D: TRBD2; J: TRBJ2-3; size: .; DNA: TGTGCCAGCAGTCGGACTAGCGGGGGGTACACAGATACGCAGTATTTT; CDR3: CASSRTSGGYTDTQYF
V: TRBV20-1; D: .; J: TRBJ1-5; size: .; DNA: TGCAGTGCTAGACCCAACACGGCAATGACCCAGCATTTT; CDR3: CSARPNTAMTQHF
V: TRBV20-1; D: TRBD2; J: TRBJ2-1; size: .; DNA: TGCAGTGCTAGCGGTATAGCGGGGAGCCCTCGGAATGAGCAGTTCTTC; CDR3: CSASGIAGSPRNEQFF
V: TRBV4-1; D: TRBD2; J: TRBJ2-5; size: .; DNA: TGCGCCAGCAGCCAACTGCGGACTAGCGCCGAGACCCAGTACTTC; CDR3: CASSQLRTSAETQYF
V: TRBV12-3/TRBV12-4; D: .; J: TRBJ2-3; size: .; DNA: TGTGCCAGCGGCTTGACAGATACGCAGTATTTT; CDR3: CASGLTDTQYF
V: TRBV9; D: TRBD2; J: TRBJ2-5; size: .; DNA: TGTGCCAGCAGCCTAGCGGGGAACGGGGAGACCCAGTACTTC; CDR3: CASSLAGNGETQYF
V: TRBV29-1; D: .; J: TRBJ1-1; size: .; DNA: TGCAGCTCTATGGGGGGGCGAGGAACTGAAGCTTTCTTT; CDR3: CSSMGGRGTEAFF
V: TRBV20-1; D: .; J: TRBJ2-4; size: .; DNA: TGCAGTGCTTCGAGTGGAGCCAAAAACATTCAGTACTTC; CDR3: CSASSGAKNIQYF
V: TRBV6-1; D: .; J: TRBJ2-1; size: .; DNA: TGTGCCAGCAGTGACAGCCACAATGAGCAGTTCTTC; CDR3: CASSDSHNEQFF
V: TRBV20-1; D: .; J: TRBJ2-7; size: .; DNA: TGCAGTGCTGCAGACAGGTCCTACGAGCAGTACTTC; CDR3: CSAADRSYEQYF
V: TRBV5-1; D: .; J: TRBJ1-4; size: .; DNA: TGCGCCAGCAGCCAGGGCTTGGGGCTAGCGAAGTCGACTAATGAAAAACTGTTTTTT; CDR3: CASSQGLGLAKSTNEKLFF
V: TRBV29-1; D: .; J: TRBJ1-2; size: .; DNA: TGCAGCGTCAGGGTGGACTATGGCTACACCTTC; CDR3: CSVRVDYGYTF
V: TRBV7-6; D: .; J: TRBJ2-2; size: .; DNA: TGTGCCAGCAGCTTACCCCTTAGAAGGGAGCTGTTTTTT; CDR3: CASSLPLRRELFF
V: TRBV12-3/TRBV12-4; D: .; J: TRBJ2-4; size: .; DNA: TGTGCCAGCAGACCCGCCCCCGGGACTCCCTCCCCTCTAGCCAAAAACATTCAGTACTTC; CDR3: CASRPAPGTPSPLAKNIQYF
V: TRBV6-2/TRBV6-3; D: .; J: TRBJ2-7; size: .; DNA: TGTGCCAGCAGCCCCCGGGGGATCGAGCAGTACTTC; CDR3: CASSPRGIEQYF
V: TRBV24-1; D: .; J: TRBJ2-5; size: few; DNA: TGTGCCACCAGTGGTAAACTCCAGGAGACCCAGTACTTC; CDR3: CATSGKLQETQYF
V: TRBV7-9; D: .; J: TRBJ1-1; size: .; DNA: TGTGCCAGCAGCCCAGGCGGGATCCACACTGAAGCTTTCTTT; CDR3: CASSPGGIHTEAFF
V: TRBV5-5; D: TRBD1; J: TRBJ2-2; size: .; DNA: TGTGCCAGCAGCTGGGGACAGTCGAACACCGGGGAGCTGTTTTTT; CDR3: CASSWGQSNTGELFF
V: TRBV3-1; D: .; J: TRBJ1-3; size: .; DNA: TGTGCCAGCAGCCAAGGGGGCTTGGCTGGAAACACCATATATTTT; CDR3: CASSQGGLAGNTIYF
V: TRBV7-6; D: .; J: TRBJ2-1; size: few; DNA: TGTGCCAGCAGCTCATCGGCGGGGAGCAATGAGCAGTTCTTC; CDR3: CASSSSAGSNEQFF
V: TRBV5-1; D: .; J: TRBJ1-1; size: .; DNA: TGCGCCAGCAGCTTCCGCAGGGGAACTGAAGCTTTCTTT; CDR3: CASSFRRGTEAFF
V: TRBV6-4; D: TRBD1; J: TRBJ1-2; size: .; DNA: TGTGCCAGCAGTTTCTCAGGACAGGGTATCGGCTACACCTTC; CDR3: CASSFSGQGIGYTF
V: TRBV6-1; D: .; J: TRBJ1-1; size: .; DNA: TGTGCCAGCAGTCGACGGTCGGGCACTGAAGCTTTCTTT; CDR3: CASSRRSGTEAFF
V: TRBV10-3; D: TRBD2; J: TRBJ2-7; size: .; DNA: TGTGCCATCAGGGGGACTAGCGGGGGGCCCTACGAGCAGTACTTC; CDR3: CAIRGTSGGPYEQYF
V: TRBV10-3; D: .; J: TRBJ2-2; size: .; DNA: TGTGCCTCAAACGGGGCGGGTACAACCGGGGAGCTGTTTTTT; CDR3: CASNGAGTTGELFF
V: TRBV12-3/TRBV12-4; D: TRBD1; J: TRBJ1-3; size: .; DNA: TGTGCCAGCAGTGGGGGACAGGCCTCTCAAACCATATATTTT; CDR3: CASSGGQASQTIYF
V: TRBV10-3; D: .; J: TRBJ1-1; size: .; DNA: TGTGCCATCAGTGACGGAGTCCAAACCAAGAACACTGAAGCTTTCTTT; CDR3: CAISDGVQTKNTEAFF
V: TRBV6-1; D: TRBD2; J: TRBJ2-1; size: once; DNA: TGTGCCAGCAGCGAGACTAGCGGGGGGCCCCCCTACAATGAGCAGTTCTTC; CDR3: CASSETSGGPPYNEQFF
V: TRBV7-9; D: .; J: TRBJ2-1; size: few; DNA: TGTGCCAGCAGCCCAGGGTTTGACAATGAGCAGTTCTTC; CDR3: CASSPGFDNEQFF
V: TRBV5-1; D: .; J: TRBJ2-2; size: .; DNA: TGCGCCAGCAGCCCGGAGAGGGGGACCATCACCGGGGAGCTGTTTTTT; CDR3: CASSPERGTITGELFF
V: TRBV20-1; D: .; J: TRBJ2-2; size: .; DNA: TGCAGTGCCACGGGACCGAGACCCGGGGAGCTGTTTTTT; CDR3: CSATGPRPGELFF
V: TRBV12-3/TRBV12-4; D: TRBD1; J: TRBJ2-1; size: .; DNA: TGTGCCAGCAGCTGGGGGACAGGGGGACATGAGCAGTTCTTC; CDR3: CASSWGTGGHEQFF